One sample yielded the 4 T cell receptor beta chains listed below, sequenced in a study of T cell changes during pregnancy in multiple sclerosis. Measured with immunoSEQ multiplex PCR; TCRdb has only the in-frame clones, and not every one. Of about 62,000 clones in the sample, approximately 92% were seen once. The input for sequencing was peripheral blood, taken in the second trimester of pregnancy. The receptors stem from a female donor in good health, enrolled as a control in a pregnancy study.

The chain links TRBV28 to TRBJ2-2; 14 bases agree with TRBD2. Germline V gene sequence: CDR1 MDHEN, CDR2 SYDVKM. This CDR3 comprises 15 residues. The ends lost 6 bases at V and 3 bases at J; junction bases unmatched: 0. The CDR3 bases are TGTGCCAGCAGGGGACTAGCGGGGGACACCGGGGAGCTGTTTTTT. Protein sequence: CASRGLAGDTGELFF.

The chain combines TRBV28 with TRBJ1-1; D uncertain. The germline CDR1 and CDR2 sequences are MDHEN and SYDVKM. The CDR3 totals 14 residues. The ends were cut back, 5 bases at V and 7 bases at J, with 17 bases in the middle. This CDR3 reads CASSQQPMTDEAFF. In DNA, the CDR3 is TGTGCCAGCAGTCAACAACCGATGACTGATGAAGCTTTCTTT.

The J gene is TRBJ2-3, the V gene TRBV5-6; unclear D gene. Germline V gives CDR1 SGHDT, CDR2 YYEEEE. The CDR3 has 15 amino acids. Trimming cost V 4 bases and J 3 bases, with 15 bases left between them. DNA of the CDR3: TGTGCCAGCAGCCTGCGGCCCCAAGGAACAGATACGCAGTATTTT. This sequence encodes CASSLRPQGTDTQYF.

This sequence joins TRBV15 and TRBJ2-1; D is possibly TRBD2 (5 bases). CDR1 is LNHNV, CDR2 YYDKDF, per germline (reference sequence). CDR3 size: 16 residues. Trimming removed 7 bases from V and 3 bases from J, with 19 bases in between. For the CDR3, the DNA is TGTGCCACCATTTCTGACTACCCGAGTCTCTACAATGAGCAGTTCTTC. Encoded protein: CATISDYPSLYNEQFF.